Following are 9 T cell receptor beta chains from one sample sequenced in a study of a mutant IDH1 vaccine in newly diagnosed glioma. TCRdb keeps only in-frame clones here, not all; method: immunoSEQ multiplex PCR. Among about 74,000 clones listed, about 87% were seen once. The time point denotes: week 35, safety follow-up. One vaccine dose held 300 ug of mutant IDH1 20-mer peptide and came with topical imiquimod. These receptors lack a known antigen. This sample comprised PBMCs, obtained from a glioma patient whose treatment included an IDH1 peptide vaccine. These TCRs come from a man in his thirties or forties with glioma.

V usage is TRBV19 and J usage is TRBJ2-1; D gene unclear. The CDR3 is 19 residues long. Germline V lookup: CDR1 LNHDA, CDR2 SQIVND (reference sequence). V was pared by 1 base and J by 3 bases, with 22 bases between. The CDR3 coding sequence is TGTGCCAGTAGTATAGGGTTCTTCACTCTCTCCCTTCACTACAATGAGCAGTTCTTC. This translates into CASSIGFFTLSLHYNEQFF.

V and J are TRBV28 and TRBJ1-5; no definite D call. The CDR3 sequence is 15 residues long. Between the trimmed V and J ends, which lost 3 bases and 0 bases, there was a span of 9 bases. Germline CDR1 MDHEN, CDR2 SYDVKM. The CDR3 nucleotides read TGTGCCAGCAGTTTTGGTAGCTATAGCAATCAGCCCCAGCATTTT. Protein product: CASSFGSYSNQPQHF. Drawing the rest from reference TRBV28 and TRBJ1-5, the complete variable domain is DVKVTQSSRYLVKRTGEKVFLECVQDMDHENMFWYRQDPGLGLRLIYFSYDVKMKEKGDIPEGYSVSREKKERFSLILESASTNQTSMYLCASSFGSYSNQPQHFGDGTRLSIL.

V and J are TRBV7-9 and TRBJ2-3; a weak D match, TRBD1 (5 bases). Per germline, CDR1 SEHNR and CDR2 FQNEAQ (reference sequence). The CDR3 runs 14 residues. V was clipped by 3 bases and J by 3 bases, with 10 bases between them. CDR3 loop: CASSLNAGTDTQYF. Written as DNA, the CDR3 is TGTGCCAGCAGCTTGAACGCAGGGACAGATACGCAGTATTTT.

V and J are TRBV2 and TRBJ2-7, with a weak D call TRBD2 (5 bases). Germline V CDR1 and CDR2: SNHLY, FYNNEI. Trimming took off 6 bases at V and 1 base at J, with 13 bases between the two ends. This CDR3 spans 14 amino acids. The CDR3 DNA reads TGTGCCAGCAGGTGGGCGGGCGGTTCCTACGAGCAGTACTTC. Translation: CASRWAGGSYEQYF.

The chain carries TRBV5-6 and TRBJ2-7; 7 nucleotides align to TRBD1. The V gene end was trimmed by 4 bases and the J gene end by 4 bases; junction bases not matched to a gene: 5. The CDR3 runs 13 residues. CDR1 SGHDT and CDR2 YYEEEE come from the germline V gene. CDR3 amino acids: CASSQGQLYEQYF. CDR3 sequence (DNA): TGTGCCAGCAGCCAGGGACAGCTATACGAGCAGTACTTC.

The V gene is TRBV5-4, the J gene TRBJ2-5; no clear D. The germline V gene encodes CDR1 SGHNT and CDR2 YYREEE (reference sequence). Trimming removed 0 bases from V and 3 bases from J, with 12 bases in between. The CDR3 consists of 15 residues. CDR3: CASSLGRPGKETQYF. The CDR3 DNA reads as TGTGCCAGCAGCTTGGGTCGACCCGGAAAAGAGACCCAGTACTTC.

The V and J genes are TRBV9 and TRBJ1-1, with D perhaps matching TRBD1 (5 bases). Germline loops: CDR1 SGDLS, CDR2 YYNGEE. V was shortened by 0 bases and J by 5 bases, with 8 bases between the two germline ends. The CDR3 runs 13 residues. The CDR3 loop is CASSVEGRTEAFF. The CDR3 DNA sequence: TGTGCCAGCAGCGTAGAGGGGAGGACTGAAGCTTTCTTT.

This rearrangement joins TRBV16 to TRBJ1-1; TRBD1 agrees at 8 bases. Germline V gene data show CDR1 as KGHSY and CDR2 as FQNENV. V lost 4 bases and J lost 5; bases outside the gene matches: 9. The CDR3 extends over 15 amino acids. The CDR3 DNA sequence: TGTGCCAGCAGCCCATTGGCAGGGGGCCTAACTGAAGCTTTCTTT. Translation: CASSPLAGGLTEAFF.

The J gene is TRBJ1-4, the V gene TRBV7-2, with D perhaps TRBD1 (6 bases). Germline CDR1 SGHTA, CDR2 FQGNSA. The CDR3 contains 14 residues. The V gene lost 5 bases and the J gene lost 8 bases, with 15 bases spanning the gap. CDR3 sequence (DNA): TGTGCCAGCAGCCCCGGGGGGCGCGACGAAAAACTGTTTTTT. Translated: CASSPGGRDEKLFF.